The 18 T cell receptor beta chains below come from one sample, sequenced in a study of somatic mutations in cytotoxic T cells in rheumatoid arthritis. Sequencing was performed with immunoSEQ multiplex PCR; in TCRdb, only in-frame clones are kept and a portion is missing. The repertoire has roughly 11,000 clones, over 55% of them found once; the top ten carry roughly 35%. The sequenced material came from CD8+ T cells sorted from blood. The receptor set was obtained from an adult with rheumatoid arthritis.

The J gene is TRBJ2-5, the V gene TRBV2, with D perhaps given as TRBD1 or TRBD2 (5 bases each). Germline loops: CDR1 SNHLY, CDR2 FYNNEI. CDR3 length: 14 amino acids. Deletions cut 7 bases from V and 5 bases from J, with 17 bases between. CDR3 sequence reads: CASKMGTTGETQYF. The DNA for the CDR3 is TGTGCCAGCAAAATGGGGACGACGGGGGAGACCCAGTACTTC. The entire variable domain, with the rest obtained from reference TRBV2 and TRBJ2-5, is as follows: EPEVTQTPSHQVTQMGQEVILRCVPISNHLYFYWYRQILGQKVEFLVSFYNNEISEKSEIFDDQFSVERPDGSNFTLKIRSTKLEDSAMYFCASKMGTTGETQYFGPGTRLLVL.

The chain couples TRBV6-6 to TRBJ2-7; either TRBD1 or TRBD2 may supply D (5 bases each). Between the trimmed V and J ends, which lost 0 bases and 5 bases, there was a span of 8 bases. The CDR3 runs 13 residues. The germline V gene has CDR1 MNHNY and CDR2 SVGAGI (reference sequence). The CDR3 protein is CASSYSGTDEQYF. The DNA of the CDR3 is TGTGCCAGCAGTTACTCTGGGACGGACGAGCAGTACTTC.

The chain recombines TRBV2 with TRBJ2-1, with 8 positions matching TRBD2. V was clipped by 7 bases and J by 2 bases; unmatched bases: 7. The CDR3 has 15 amino acids. The germline CDR1 and CDR2 sequences are SNHLY and FYNNEI. The CDR3 DNA is TGTGCCAGCACCGTGACTAGCGAGACCTACAATGAGCAGTTCTTC. It translates to CASTVTSETYNEQFF.

The CDR3, as DNA: TGTGCCAGCATCCTATCTAGCGCCGAGCAGTTCTTC. It codes for CASILSSAEQFF. The rearrangement joins TRBV7-9 to TRBJ2-1; D is possibly TRBD2 (6 bases). V lost 7 bases and J 10 bases, leaving 14 bases between the germline ends. The length of the CDR3 is 12 residues. CDR1 and CDR2 (germline): SEHNR, FQNEAQ (reference sequence).

The chain carries TRBV7-6 and TRBJ2-7, with 13 bases aligning to TRBD2. Germline V gene data show CDR1 as SGHVS and CDR2 as FNYEAQ. The CDR3 covers 15 residues. The junction had 4 bases not matched to a gene; V was cut back by 5 bases and J by 3 bases. CDR3 in amino acids: CASSEGLAGYYEQYF. The CDR3 DNA is TGTGCCAGCAGCGAGGGACTAGCGGGGTACTACGAGCAGTACTTC.

The chain couples TRBV27 to TRBJ1-2; tentative D call: TRBD1 (6 bases). Germline V gene lookup returns CDR1 MNHEY and CDR2 SMNVEV (reference sequence). V gave up 5 bases and J gave up 5 bases, with 18 bases separating them. The CDR3 is made up of 15 amino acids. The CDR3 DNA sequence: TGTGCCAGCAGTCTTACCGGGACAACACTTTATGGCTACACCTTC. Amino acid sequence: CASSLTGTTLYGYTF.

This rearrangement joins TRBV6-5 to TRBJ1-1; a possible D gene is TRBD1 (6 bases). V was clipped by 6 bases and J by 4 bases, with 18 bases between them. Germline CDR1 and CDR2: MNHEY and SVGAGI. The CDR3 spans 15 residues. CDR3 sequence (DNA): TGTGCCAGCAGCCTTAAAACAGGGTCGCGCACTGAAGCTTTCTTT. This sequence encodes CASSLKTGSRTEAFF.

CDR3 coding DNA: TGCAGCGGGAGGAGTGCTAGCACAGATACGCAGTATTTT. It translates to CSGRSASTDTQYF. The chain couples TRBV29-1 to TRBJ2-3; D is perhaps TRBD2 (5 bases). Trimming removed 7 bases at V and 0 bases at J, with 11 bases between. The CDR3 contains 13 residues. Germline CDR1 and CDR2: SQVTM and ANQGSEA.

The table lists this clone with a few counts. The chain links TRBV19 to TRBJ1-5; TRBD1 might be the D (5 bases). Trimming shortened V by 3 bases and J by 5 bases, and 5 bases separated the two germline ends. CDR1 is LNHDA, CDR2 SQIVND, per germline (reference sequence). The CDR3 length is 12 residues. CDR3 sequence reads: CASSMGHQPQHF. CDR3 nucleotide sequence: TGTGCCAGTAGTATGGGACATCAGCCCCAGCATTTT.

The rearrangement joins TRBV28 to TRBJ2-7, with D possibly TRBD1 on 6 matching bases. Per the germline V gene, CDR1 is MDHEN and CDR2 is SYDVKM. The CDR3 totals 14 residues. V shed 5 bases and J shed 3 bases, with 14 bases lying between them. The CDR3 bases are TGTGCCAGCAGTCCCAGGGGTCCCTACTACGAGCAGTACTTC. Encoded protein: CASSPRGPYYEQYF.

This clone was seen a few times. The chain joins TRBV7-9 to TRBJ1-2; the D gene is possibly TRBD1 (6 bases). Germline values: CDR1 SEHNR, CDR2 FQNEAQ (reference sequence). CDR3 length: 17 residues. V was clipped by 0 bases and J by 1 base, with 15 bases between them. The DNA of the CDR3 is TGTGCCAGCAGCTTAGCCGCACAGGGAACCAGTAACTATGGCTACACCTTC. It specifies CASSLAAQGTSNYGYTF. The whole variable domain, remainder taken from reference TRBV7-9 and TRBJ1-2, is DTGVSQNPRHKITKRGQNVTFRCDPISEHNRLYWYRQTLGQGPEFLTYFQNEAQLEKSRLLSDRFSAERPKGSFSTLEIQRTEQGDSAMYLCASSLAAQGTSNYGYTFGSGTRLTVV.

Only one count was recorded for this clone. CDR3 nucleotides: TGCGCCAGCAGCCAAGGGTTTTCCTTGACTGACTATGGCTACACCTTC. Translation: CASSQGFSLTDYGYTF. The chain is built from TRBV4-1 and TRBJ1-2; the D is unclear. V lost 1 base and J lost 3, with 15 bases in between. Germline V gene lookup returns CDR1 MGHRA and CDR2 YSYEKL. The CDR3 covers 16 residues.

The chain links TRBV5-5 to TRBJ2-5, with 12 positions matching TRBD2. This CDR3 has 16 amino acids. Germline V gene lookup returns CDR1 SGHKS and CDR2 YYEKEE (reference sequence). Trimming took 5 bases from V and 4 from J; bases not matched to a gene: 9. The CDR3 loop is CASRTSGGSWAETQYF. CDR3 DNA sequence: TGTGCCAGCAGAACTAGCGGGGGGAGTTGGGCAGAGACCCAGTACTTC.

V and J are TRBV15 and TRBJ2-7; D is ambiguous. Trimming took 5 bases from V and 0 from J, leaving 8 bases between them. The CDR3 covers 13 residues. Germline V gene data show CDR1 as LNHNV and CDR2 as YYDKDF (reference sequence). CDR3 sequence reads: CATSRGSSYEQYF. The CDR3 region has the DNA TGTGCCACCAGCCGCGGTAGCTCCTACGAGCAGTACTTC.

CDR3 nucleotides: TGTGCCTGGAGTGTAACGTCGAACTATGGCTACACCTTC. The encoded protein is CAWSVTSNYGYTF. The chain carries TRBV30 and TRBJ1-2; D gene unclear. V lost 0 bases and J lost 2, with 7 bases in between. The CDR3 consists of 13 residues. The germline CDR1 and CDR2 sequences are GTSNPN and SVGIG (reference sequence).

A note on this clone: The CDR3 does not end in the conserved phenylalanine or tryptophan, so this is likely a read error. The chain recombines TRBV10-3 with TRBJ2-7; D call uncertain. The germline gives CDR1 ENHRY, CDR2 SYGVKD. The CDR3 is 13 amino acids. The V and J ends lost 2 bases and 3 bases respectively, with 8 bases between them. The CDR3, as DNA: TGTGCCATCAGTGAGAGAGTCAACTACGAGCAGTACCTC. Translation gives CAISERVNYEQYL.

The chain is built from TRBV19 and TRBJ2-5; the match to TRBD1 covers 8 bases. Germline V gives CDR1 LNHDA, CDR2 SQIVND (reference sequence). The CDR3 totals 15 residues. The J segment lost 2 bases and the V segment lost 7 bases, leaving 9 bases of the junction unmatched. The DNA for the CDR3 is TGTGCCAGTACGACAGGGGTTTCTTATCAAGAGACCCAGTACTTC. Translated, it gives CASTTGVSYQETQYF. The whole variable domain, remainder taken from reference TRBV19 and TRBJ2-5, is DGGITQSPKYLFRKEGQNVTLSCEQNLNHDAMYWYRQDPGQGLRLIYYSQIVNDFQKGDIAEGYSVSREKKESFPLTVTSAQKNPTAFYLCASTTGVSYQETQYFGPGTRLLVL.

This clone occurred once. V is TRBV2 and J is TRBJ1-2; D uncertain. V lost 11 bases and J 6 bases, leaving 16 bases between the germline ends. This CDR3 has 12 residues. Germline V lookup: CDR1 SNHLY, CDR2 FYNNEI. CDR3: CAFPKGPDGYTF. For the CDR3, the DNA is TGTGCCTTTCCGAAAGGTCCGGATGGCTACACCTTC.